The clone carrying this T cell receptor (beta chain) has just a few counts. V shed 0 bases and J shed 4 bases, with 12 bases lying between them. The germline V gene encodes CDR1 SGHTA and CDR2 FQGNSA. The CDR3 runs to 15 residues. These data originate in a study of T-cell memory formation after mild COVID-19. Via MiXCR, TCRdb re-called the 5' RACE reads, giving one row per CDR3 protein. Among some 150,000 distinct CDR3 sequences listed, roughly 19% were seen once. The chain carries TRBV7-2 and TRBJ1-1, with D perhaps TRBD1 (6 bases). The TCR originated in an adult woman who had mild COVID-19 (a few samples of this study predate the infection). Cell type and time point are not known. The source material was PBMCs or a T cell subset sorted from them (not recorded which). The CDR3 coding sequence is TGTGCCAGCAGCTTAGCCGGGGGCAAGGGCACTGAAGCTTTCTTT. Translated, it gives CASSLAGGKGTEAFF.